The 11 T cell receptor beta chains presented below share a single source sample, sequenced in a study of graft-versus-host responses after intestinal transplantation. Using immunoSEQ multiplex PCR, the repertoire was profiled, and TCRdb retains in-frame clones only, with some absent. The table includes about 39,000 clones, over 90% detected once. The antigens for these receptors are not known. The material sequenced was unstimulated CD8+ T cells sorted from spleen or lymph node cells, taken before transplant. All receptors derive from a human donor who was the organ donor for an intestinal transplant.

The chain couples TRBV4-3 to TRBJ1-2; D is perhaps TRBD1 (5 bases). CDR3 length: 14 amino acids. The V end was cut by 0 bases, the J end by 4 bases, with 9 bases between. Germline CDR1 reads LGHNA; CDR2 reads YSLEER. CDR3: CASSQDRGGYGYTF. Here the CDR3 DNA reads TGCGCCAGCAGCCAAGATCGCGGGGGCTATGGCTACACCTTC.

The J gene is TRBJ2-1, the V gene TRBV9; 8 bases are shared with TRBD2. Germline loops: CDR1 SGDLS, CDR2 YYNGEE. V lost 3 bases to trimming and J lost 2 bases; unmatched junction nucleotides: 7. There are 16 residues in the CDR3. The CDR3 here is CASSGGGGRPYNEQFF. The CDR3 nucleotides are TGTGCCAGCAGCGGCGGCGGGGGGAGGCCCTACAATGAGCAGTTCTTC. Based on the CDR3 plus reference TRBV9 and TRBJ2-1, the full variable domain is DSGVTQTPKHLITATGQRVTLRCSPRSGDLSVYWYQQSLDQGLQFLIQYYNGEERAKGNILERFSAQQFPDLHSELNLSSLELGDSALYFCASSGGGGRPYNEQFFGPGTRLTVL.

The rearrangement links TRBV28 to TRBJ2-7, with D possibly called TRBD1 or TRBD2 (6 bases each). The CDR3 is made up of 14 amino acids. Per germline, CDR1 MDHEN and CDR2 SYDVKM. Trimming removed 3 bases from V and 5 bases from J, with 14 bases in between. DNA of the CDR3: TGTGCCAGCAGTTTCGTGGGGGGCAAGGACGAGCAGTACTTC. The encoded protein is CASSFVGGKDEQYF.

This rearrangement joins TRBV9 to TRBJ2-3; TRBD2 aligns across 12 bases. Germline V gene lookup returns CDR1 SGDLS and CDR2 YYNGEE. This CDR3 has 15 amino acids. V was clipped by 4 bases and J by 4 bases; unmatched bases: 4. CDR3 residues: CASSPSGRAADTQYF. The CDR3 DNA reads as TGTGCCAGCAGCCCTAGCGGGAGGGCCGCAGATACGCAGTATTTT.

The chain is built from TRBV27 and TRBJ2-7; D not resolved. The CDR3 length is 13 residues. Deletions cut 3 bases from V and 3 bases from J, with 9 bases between. Germline V gives CDR1 MNHEY, CDR2 SMNVEV (reference sequence). CDR3 in amino acids: CASSFGRRYEQYF. The CDR3 bases are TGTGCCAGCAGTTTCGGACGGCGCTACGAGCAGTACTTC.

Details on this clone: At one end the junction does not follow the germline gene, possibly because of a read error. This chain connects TRBV6-6 to TRBJ2-7, with 8 bases lining up with TRBD2. Germline V lookup: CDR1 MNHNY, CDR2 SVGAGI (reference sequence). The CDR3 covers 12 residues. The CDR3 protein is CASSYGERERDF. DNA for the CDR3: TGTGCCAGCAGTTACGGCGAGCGGGAGAGAGACTTC.

In this sample, this clone turned up once. The chain employs TRBV6-1 and TRBJ2-7; D remains ambiguous. Germline V CDR1 and CDR2: MNHNS, SASEGT. Trimming stripped 5 bases from V and 7 bases from J, with 9 bases between. The CDR3 loop spans 11 amino acids. CDR3: CASSYKVEQYF. The DNA of the CDR3 is TGTGCCAGCAGTTACAAGGTTGAGCAGTACTTC.

The chain is built from TRBV9 and TRBJ1-3; D possibly corresponds to TRBD1 (6 bases). V was pared by 0 bases and J by 2 bases, with 12 bases between. CDR3 size: 16 residues. CDR1 and CDR2 from the germline V gene are SGDLS and YYNGEE. CDR3 amino acids: CASSVGRGTTGNTIYF. The DNA for the CDR3 is TGTGCCAGCAGCGTAGGTAGGGGGACTACTGGAAACACCATATATTTT.

V gene TRBV28 combines with J gene TRBJ2-7, with TRBD1 identical over 9 bases. CDR1 MDHEN and CDR2 SYDVKM come from the germline V gene. CDR3 length: 16 amino acids. Trimming at V came to 3 bases and at J to 1 base, leaving 7 bases not matched to a gene. The CDR3 DNA follows: TGTGCCAGCAGTTTGGCACAGGGGGCCCGTTCCTACGAGCAGTACTTC. Its translation: CASSLAQGARSYEQYF.

The chain couples TRBV6-9 to TRBJ2-7, with D maybe TRBD2 (6 bases). The CDR3 covers 15 residues. Trimming cost V 5 bases and J 2 bases, with 16 bases left between them. The germline CDR1 and CDR2 sequences are MNHGY and SVAAGI. CDR3 nucleotide sequence: TGTGCCAGCAGTGCAGGGAGGCCACCTACCTACGAGCAGTACTTC. This gives the protein CASSAGRPPTYEQYF.

This rearrangement joins TRBV28 to TRBJ2-1; 11 bases fit TRBD2. The CDR3 has 15 amino acids. The germline V gene encodes CDR1 MDHEN and CDR2 SYDVKM. J was trimmed by 3 bases and V by 3 bases; bases with no gene match: 1. This CDR3 reads CASSLGLAVYNEQFF. Written as DNA, the CDR3 is TGTGCCAGCAGTTTGGGACTAGCGGTCTACAATGAGCAGTTCTTC. Full variable domain (outside the CDR3, taken from reference TRBV28 and TRBJ2-1): DVKVTQSSRYLVKRTGEKVFLECVQDMDHENMFWYRQDPGLGLRLIYFSYDVKMKEKGDIPEGYSVSREKKERFSLILESASTNQTSMYLCASSLGLAVYNEQFFGPGTRLTVL.